This T cell receptor (beta chain) was sequenced during a study of CD8+CD57+ T cells in acquired aplastic anemia. The study profiled TCR beta VDJ and CDR3 using genomic DNA as template. In TCRdb, the reads were re-called with MiXCR into one record per CDR3 protein. The repertoire has about 270,000 distinct CDR3 sequences, 82% of them found once; the top ten carry 42%. Sequenced patients had shown CD8+CD57+ cell expansion by flow cytometry. The germline CDR1 and CDR2 sequences are SGHDT and YYEEEE. The CDR3 covers 13 residues. Trimming stripped 1 base from V and 7 bases from J, with 11 bases between. Specimen: sorted CD4+, CD8+, or CD8+CD57+ T cells (not recorded which) from PBMCs. The chain couples TRBV5-6 to TRBJ1-2; D might be TRBD1 (6 bases). This receptor was identified in a human donor with aplastic anemia. The DNA for the CDR3 is TGTGCCAGCAGCTTGTGGGGGGCAGGTGGCTACACCTTC. Its translation: CASSLWGAGGYTF.